Presented here are 25 T cell receptor beta chains from one specimen sequenced in a study of vaccination effects on CD4 cells after COVID-19. ViraFEST expansion of antigen-specific CD4+ T cells with viral peptide pools preceded sequencing. Following an approximately ten-day culture, CD4+ T cells were purified. It was between March and December 2020 that the person had a SARS-CoV-2 infection confirmed by PCR. These TCRs are of unknown antigen specificity. Assay used: immunoSEQ multiplex PCR; TCRdb lists only in-frame clones, some missing. The sample has 35,000 to 45,000 clones, 73% seen once; the top ten hold 30% to 40%. Sequenced material: CD4+ T cells from PBMCs cultured with a peptide pool, taken before COVID-19 vaccination. These receptors all come from a human donor who had a prior SARS-CoV-2 infection.

CDR3: CAISDLAGSSYNEQFF. As DNA, the CDR3 is TGTGCCATCAGTGACTTAGCGGGGAGCTCCTACAATGAGCAGTTCTTC. The rearrangement links TRBV10-3 to TRBJ2-1, with 8 nucleotides matching TRBD2. The germline CDR1 and CDR2 sequences are ENHRY and SYGVKD. CDR3 length: 16 residues. V was clipped by 3 bases and J by 0 bases; unmatched bases: 4.

The chain is built from TRBV11-1 and TRBJ2-7, with 10 bases fitting TRBD2. J lost 0 bases, V lost 5 bases, and 4 bases had no gene match. The germline gives CDR1 SGHAT, CDR2 FQDESV (reference sequence). CDR3 length equals 15 residues. CDR3 sequence: CASSISGGTSYEQYF. CDR3 nucleotides: TGTGCCAGCAGCATTAGCGGGGGGACCTCCTACGAGCAGTACTTC. Full variable domain (missing parts from reference TRBV11-1 and TRBJ2-7): EAEVAQSPRYKITEKSQAVAFWCDPISGHATLYWYRQILGQGPELLVQFQDESVVDDSQLPKDRFSAERLKGVDSTLKIQPAELGDSAMYLCASSISGGTSYEQYFGPGTRLTVT.

This clone was observed a handful of times. The chain couples TRBV9 to TRBJ2-4; 12 nucleotides line up with TRBD1. Per the germline V gene, CDR1 is SGDLS and CDR2 is YYNGEE. V was pared by 4 bases and J by 3 bases, with 11 bases of the junction left unmatched. The CDR3 is 18 amino acids. Written as DNA, the CDR3 is TGTGCCAGCAGCCCGATGGGGGGGACAGGGGGCCTCAAAAACATTCAGTACTTC. Its protein product is CASSPMGGTGGLKNIQYF.

This clone was counted between two and nine times. CDR3 bases: TGTGCCAGCAGCTTAGTTAATAGCGGTACCACAGATACGCAGTATTTT. It encodes CASSLVNSGTTDTQYF. The chain couples TRBV7-8 to TRBJ2-3, with D perhaps matching TRBD2 (6 bases). The length of the CDR3 is 16 residues. Trimming removed 1 base from V and 2 bases from J, with 13 bases in between. CDR1 and CDR2 (germline): SGHVS, FQNEAQ.

The chain employs TRBV5-1 and TRBJ2-7; either TRBD1 or TRBD2 may supply D (6 bases each). Germline loops: CDR1 SGHRS, CDR2 YFSETQ. The length of the CDR3 is 14 residues. V shed 0 bases and J shed 3 bases, with 10 bases lying between them. The CDR3 reads CASSLGGAGYEQYF. CDR3 bases: TGCGCCAGCAGCTTGGGGGGGGCTGGCTACGAGCAGTACTTC.

This chain connects TRBV3-1 (or the pseudogene TRBV3-2) to TRBJ1-5; D possibly corresponds to TRBD1 (5 bases). This CDR3 is built from 16 residues. V was cut by 0 bases and J by 2 bases, with 11 bases left in between. Per the germline V gene, CDR1 is LGHDT and CDR2 is YNNKEL (reference sequence). The DNA of the CDR3 is TGTGCCAGCAGCCAAGATTATACAGGCGGCAATCAGCCCCAGCATTTT. Translating it yields CASSQDYTGGNQPQHF.

The gene calls are TRBV30 and TRBJ2-1; no firm D call. The length of the CDR3 is 14 residues. Germline V CDR1 and CDR2: GTSNPN, SVGIG (reference sequence). Trimming removed 3 bases at V and 0 bases at J, with 9 bases between. The DNA for the CDR3 is TGTGCCTGGAGGGGCTTAAGCTCCTACAATGAGCAGTTCTTC. Translating gives CAWRGLSSYNEQFF.

The V and J genes are TRBV4-1 and TRBJ2-2; D unclear. Germline values: CDR1 MGHRA, CDR2 YSYEKL. V dropped 1 base and J dropped 3 bases, with 12 bases sitting between them. The CDR3 runs 16 residues. This chain's CDR3 is CASSQVTSADTGELFF. The CDR3 region has the DNA TGCGCCAGCAGCCAAGTCACCAGCGCGGACACCGGGGAGCTGTTTTTT.

The CDR3 nucleotides are TGTGCCAGCAGCTTTTTGGGGGCTTCGGGGGCCAACGTCCTGACTTTC. Its protein is CASSFLGASGANVLTF. V gene TRBV5-8 combines with J gene TRBJ2-6; a possible D gene is TRBD1 (6 bases). Germline CDR1 reads SGHTS; CDR2 reads YDEGEE. The CDR3 totals 16 residues. The germline V and J ends were trimmed by 2 bases and 4 bases, with 13 bases remaining between them.

The chain is built from TRBV2 and TRBJ2-7; TRBD2 aligns across 7 bases. V was clipped by 7 bases and J by 2 bases; unmatched bases: 8. The CDR3 has 14 residues. CDR1 and CDR2 (germline): SNHLY, FYNNEI. The CDR3, as DNA: TGTGCCAGCACTCCTAGCGGAGCTACCTACGAGCAGTACTTC. The encoded protein is CASTPSGATYEQYF.

Only one count was recorded for this clone. The rearrangement joins TRBV7-8 to TRBJ2-7; 8 bases agree with TRBD2. The length of the CDR3 is 17 residues. Germline V gene lookup returns CDR1 SGHVS and CDR2 FQNEAQ. J lost 3 bases, V lost 5 bases, and 15 bases had no gene match. The CDR3 is CASSASTGLGDIYEQYF. The CDR3 nucleotides read TGTGCCAGCAGCGCATCGACGGGACTAGGTGATATCTACGAGCAGTACTTC.

CDR3 sequence (DNA): TGTGCCAGCAGCACGTACTACACCGGGGAGCTGTTTTTT. Encoded protein: CASSTYYTGELFF. V and J are TRBV7-2 and TRBJ2-2; D unclear. CDR3 length: 13 amino acids. Trimming cost V 5 bases and J 3 bases, with 7 bases left between them. In germline, CDR1 is SGHTA, CDR2 FQGNSA.

The chain joins TRBV25-1 to TRBJ2-2; D may be TRBD1 or TRBD2 (6 bases each). This CDR3 spans 13 amino acids. V was shortened by 6 bases and J by 5 bases, with 10 bases between the two germline ends. Per germline, CDR1 MGHDK and CDR2 SYGVNS. The CDR3: CASSRGGTGELFF. CDR3 bases: TGTGCCAGCAGCAGAGGGGGGACCGGGGAGCTGTTTTTT. Based on the CDR3 plus reference TRBV25-1 and TRBJ2-2, the full variable domain is EADIYQTPRYLVIGTGKKITLECSQTMGHDKMYWYQQDPGMELHLIHYSYGVNSTEKGDLSSESTVSRIRTEHFPLTLESARPSHTSQYLCASSRGGTGELFFGEGSRLTVL.

The gene calls are TRBV30 and TRBJ2-2, with 16 bases aligning to TRBD2. This CDR3 spans 16 amino acids. Germline lookup yields CDR1 GTSNPN and CDR2 SVGIG (reference sequence). V shed 2 bases, J shed 6 bases, and the junction held 3 bases outside the gene matches. The CDR3 DNA reads as TGTGCCTGGAGTAGGGGACTAGCGGGGGGGCCCGGGGAGCTGTTTTTT. Translating it yields CAWSRGLAGGPGELFF.

The gene calls are TRBV5-1 and TRBJ2-6; D gene uncertain. The CDR3 spans 14 residues. Trimming removed 7 bases from V and 2 bases from J, with 10 bases in between. Looked up from germline, CDR1 is SGHRS and CDR2 is YFSETQ. The chain's CDR3 is CASDNVPGANVLTF. The CDR3 bases are TGCGCCAGCGATAATGTCCCTGGGGCCAACGTCCTGACTTTC.

In this sample, this clone turned up a few times. The V and J genes are TRBV5-1 and TRBJ1-6; no clear D gene. V dropped 0 bases and J dropped 5 bases, with 6 bases sitting between them. Germline V gene lookup returns CDR1 SGHRS and CDR2 YFSETQ. The CDR3 has 14 residues. The CDR3 bases are TGCGCCAGCAGCTTGGAAAGGGATAATTCACCCCTCCACTTT. It codes for CASSLERDNSPLHF.

The chain combines TRBV5-1 with TRBJ2-7; D tentatively fits TRBD1 or TRBD2 (5 bases each). The CDR3 length is 13 residues. Per germline, CDR1 SGHRS and CDR2 YFSETQ. V was pared by 4 bases and J by 5 bases, with 13 bases between. This CDR3 is CASSPVGGDEQYF. The CDR3, as DNA: TGCGCCAGCAGCCCCGTTGGGGGAGACGAGCAGTACTTC.

In its sample, this clone was seen a few times. The chain recombines TRBV7-2 with TRBJ1-2, with unresolved D. The CDR3 extends over 14 amino acids. V was clipped by 1 base and J by 8 bases, with 14 bases between them. Germline CDR1 and CDR2: SGHTA and FQGNSA. The CDR3 DNA reads TGTGCCAGCAGCTTAGGGGCCGTGTATCTCGGCTACACCTTC. Amino acids: CASSLGAVYLGYTF.

The rearrangement links TRBV6-6 to TRBJ2-7; 7 nucleotides align to TRBD1. Germline CDR1 and CDR2: MNHNY and SVGAGI (reference sequence). Losses at the gene ends were 4 bases for V and 0 bases for J; bases not matched to a gene: 3. The CDR3 runs to 14 residues. CDR3 amino acids: CASSLGTASYEQYF. CDR3 DNA sequence: TGTGCCAGCAGTTTAGGGACAGCCTCCTACGAGCAGTACTTC.

This clone was observed a few times. The chain joins TRBV19 to TRBJ2-7; possible D gene TRBD1, 5 bases. Germline V gene lookup returns CDR1 LNHDA and CDR2 SQIVND (reference sequence). The CDR3 runs 14 residues. V lost 3 bases, J lost 3 bases, and 12 bases lay in between. The CDR3 here is CASSISSGHYEQYF. DNA for the CDR3: TGTGCCAGTAGTATTTCTTCTGGACACTACGAGCAGTACTTC.

The rearrangement links TRBV20-1 to TRBJ2-7, with a possible D match to TRBD2 (6 bases). Germline V gives CDR1 DFQATT, CDR2 SNEGSKA (reference sequence). Trimming took 3 bases from V and 1 from J, leaving 13 bases between them. This CDR3 has 14 amino acids. CDR3 protein: CSASPAGPSYEQYF. The DNA for the CDR3 is TGCAGTGCTAGTCCGGCGGGGCCGTCCTACGAGCAGTACTTC.

V and J are TRBV30 and TRBJ1-1; D not certain. The CDR3 has 12 residues. Between the trimmed V and J ends, which lost 5 bases and 0 bases, there was a span of 7 bases. The V gene's germline CDR1 is GTSNPN and CDR2 SVGIG (reference sequence). This CDR3 reads CAWSPLNTEAFF. Written as DNA, the CDR3 is TGTGCCTGGTCCCCTTTGAACACTGAAGCTTTCTTT.

The chain is built from TRBV24-1 and TRBJ2-7; 7 bases map to TRBD1. The germline CDR1 and CDR2 sequences are KGHDR and SFDVKD. There are 15 residues in the CDR3. Losses at the gene ends were 2 bases for V and 0 bases for J; bases not matched to a gene: 3. The CDR3 DNA is TGTGCCACCAGTGATTCCGGGACAGCCTCCTACGAGCAGTACTTC. This gives the protein CATSDSGTASYEQYF.

The V gene is TRBV5-8, the J gene TRBJ2-5, with D perhaps TRBD2 (6 bases). Germline CDR1 and CDR2: SGHTS and YDEGEE. The V gene lost 1 base and the J gene lost 5 bases, with 9 bases spanning the gap. There are 13 residues in the CDR3. This CDR3 is CASSLWRAETQYF. CDR3 sequence (DNA): TGTGCCAGCAGCTTGTGGAGGGCGGAGACCCAGTACTTC.

In DNA, the CDR3 is TGTGCCAGCAGTGAGGCAGGGAGACTTGAAGCTTTCTTT. Its translation is CASSEAGRLEAFF. The V call is TRBV25-1, the J call TRBJ1-1, with a tentative D call TRBD1 (5 bases). Germline lookup yields CDR1 MGHDK and CDR2 SYGVNS. The CDR3 length is 13 residues. Trimming removed 3 bases from V and 7 bases from J, with 12 bases in between. The full variable domain, in which reference TRBV25-1 and TRBJ1-1 provide the parts outside the CDR3, is EADIYQTPRYLVIGTGKKITLECSQTMGHDKMYWYQQDPGMELHLIHYSYGVNSTEKGDLSSESTVSRIRTEHFPLTLESARPSHTSQYLCASSEAGRLEAFFGQGTRLTVV.